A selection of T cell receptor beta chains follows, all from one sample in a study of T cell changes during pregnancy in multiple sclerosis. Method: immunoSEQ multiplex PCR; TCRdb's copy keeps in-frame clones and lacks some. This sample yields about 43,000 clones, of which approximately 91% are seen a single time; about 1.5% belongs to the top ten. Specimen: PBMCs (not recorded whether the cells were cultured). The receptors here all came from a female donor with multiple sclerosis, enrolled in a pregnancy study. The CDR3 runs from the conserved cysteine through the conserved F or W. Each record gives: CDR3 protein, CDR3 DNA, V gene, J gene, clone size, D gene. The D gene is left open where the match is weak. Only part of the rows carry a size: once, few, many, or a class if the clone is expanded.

CDR3 protein: CASSRMGAKNIQYF
CDR3 DNA: TGTGCCAGCTCACGAATGGGGGCCAAAAACATTCAGTACTTC
V gene: TRBV5-4
J gene: TRBJ2-4
clone size: NA
D gene: NA

CDR3 protein: CASSSPRLNTEAFF
CDR3 DNA: TGTGCCAGCAGTTCCCCCAGGTTGAACACTGAAGCTTTCTTT
V gene: TRBV28
J gene: TRBJ1-1
clone size: NA
D gene: NA

CDR3 protein: CASSVGFYNEQFF
CDR3 DNA: TGTGCCAGCAGCGTAGGGTTCTACAATGAGCAGTTCTTC
V gene: TRBV9
J gene: TRBJ2-1
clone size: few
D gene: NA

CDR3 protein: CASSQLLAGGYNEQFF
CDR3 DNA: TGTGCCAGCAGCCAACTCCTAGCGGGAGGGTACAATGAGCAGTTCTTC
V gene: TRBV4-2
J gene: TRBJ2-1
clone size: NA
D gene: TRBD2

CDR3 protein: CAIKNTDTQYF
CDR3 DNA: TGTGCCATCAAAAACACAGATACGCAGTATTTT
V gene: TRBV10-3
J gene: TRBJ2-3
clone size: NA
D gene: NA

CDR3 protein: CASLGASLLTDTQYF
CDR3 DNA: TGTGCCAGCCTCGGGGCTTCCCTCCTCACAGATACGCAGTATTTT
V gene: TRBV28
J gene: TRBJ2-3
clone size: NA
D gene: NA

CDR3 protein: CASSQVAYAPQHEQYF
CDR3 DNA: TGCGCCAGCAGCCAAGTGGCCTACGCCCCCCAGCACGAGCAGTACTTC
V gene: TRBV4-3
J gene: TRBJ2-7
clone size: NA
D gene: NA

CDR3 protein: CASSHDKWNTEAFF
CDR3 DNA: TGCGCCAGCAGCCATGACAAATGGAACACTGAAGCTTTCTTT
V gene: TRBV4-1
J gene: TRBJ1-1
clone size: NA
D gene: NA

CDR3 protein: CASGDPMTYEQYF
CDR3 DNA: TGTGCCAGCGGGGACCCTATGACCTACGAGCAGTACTTC
V gene: TRBV6-4
J gene: TRBJ2-7
clone size: once
D gene: NA

CDR3 protein: CASSFRQQNTEAFF
CDR3 DNA: TGTGCCAGCAGCTTCAGACAGCAGAACACTGAAGCTTTCTTT
V gene: TRBV11-1
J gene: TRBJ1-1
clone size: NA
D gene: NA

CDR3 protein: CASRGRDRGSGANVLTF
CDR3 DNA: TGTGCCAGCAGGGGGCGGGACAGGGGTTCTGGGGCCAACGTCCTGACTTTC
V gene: TRBV7-2
J gene: TRBJ2-6
clone size: NA
D gene: TRBD1

CDR3 protein: CAWSPGPGWDTQYF
CDR3 DNA: TGTGCCTGGAGTCCTGGACCAGGTTGGGATACGCAGTATTTT
V gene: TRBV30
J gene: TRBJ2-3
clone size: NA
D gene: NA

CDR3 protein: CASSYRPTSGRYEQYF
CDR3 DNA: TGTGCCAGCAGCTACCGCCCGACTAGCGGGAGATACGAGCAGTACTTC
V gene: TRBV7-2
J gene: TRBJ2-7
clone size: NA
D gene: TRBD2

CDR3 protein: CASSQEMPQGFYNEQFF
CDR3 DNA: TGTGCCAGCAGCCAAGAGATGCCTCAGGGATTCTACAATGAGCAGTTCTTC
V gene: TRBV14
J gene: TRBJ2-1
clone size: NA
D gene: NA

CDR3 protein: CASSVLAGESGELFF
CDR3 DNA: TGTGCCAGCAGTGTGCTAGCGGGAGAATCCGGGGAGCTGTTTTTT
V gene: TRBV2
J gene: TRBJ2-2
clone size: NA
D gene: TRBD2

CDR3 protein: CASSLREISGNTIYF
CDR3 DNA: TGTGCCAGCAGCTTACGGGAAATCTCTGGAAACACCATATATTTT
V gene: TRBV13
J gene: TRBJ1-3
clone size: few
D gene: NA

CDR3 protein: CATTLATYEQYF
CDR3 DNA: TGTGCCACGACACTAGCGACCTACGAGCAGTACTTC
V gene: TRBV6-1
J gene: TRBJ2-7
clone size: NA
D gene: TRBD2

CDR3 protein: CASKVGRTNTGELFF
CDR3 DNA: TGCGCCAGCAAGGTGGGCAGAACGAACACCGGGGAGCTGTTTTTT
V gene: TRBV5-1
J gene: TRBJ2-2
clone size: NA
D gene: NA

CDR3 protein: CASSYFRDNSYGYTF
CDR3 DNA: TGTGCCAGCAGTTACTTTCGGGACAATTCCTATGGCTACACCTTC
V gene: TRBV6-5
J gene: TRBJ1-2
clone size: NA
D gene: NA

CDR3 protein: CASSLVGDEQYF
CDR3 DNA: TGTGCCAGCAGCTTGGTAGGGGACGAGCAGTACTTC
V gene: TRBV5-6
J gene: TRBJ2-7
clone size: NA
D gene: NA

CDR3 protein: CASSLGVEQNSYEQYF
CDR3 DNA: TGTGCCAGCAGCTTAGGGGTGGAGCAGAACTCCTACGAGCAGTACTTC
V gene: TRBV7-6
J gene: TRBJ2-7
clone size: NA
D gene: NA

CDR3 protein: CASSYIGRGPSEQYF
CDR3 DNA: TGTGCCAGCAGTTACATAGGCAGGGGGCCCTCCGAGCAGTACTTC
V gene: TRBV6-6
J gene: TRBJ2-7
clone size: NA
D gene: TRBD1